This entry is about one T cell receptor beta chain. The source of the sample is a study of blood T cell repertoires in COVID-19. Authors' data handling: Counts of nucleated cells, estimated from reference gene primer amplification, were obtained. This table comes from immunoSEQ multiplex PCR, and its TCRdb copy is limited to in-frame clones, with some not included. Clone size and the V and J calls come from that table; the DNA yielded D and trimming. This table has approximately 280,000 clones, roughly 87% appearing once. This CDR3 comprises 13 residues. The germline gives CDR1 SQVTM, CDR2 ANQGSEA. The V gene end was trimmed by 4 bases and the J gene end by 6 bases; junction bases not matched to a gene: 3.

The source of this sequence is a young man with active or convalescent COVID-19. The sequencing input was peripheral blood. The V and J genes are TRBV29-1 and TRBJ1-5, with 10 bases that match TRBD1. The CDR3 DNA reads TGCAGCGTTGGACAGGGGGCTGCTCAGCCCCAGCATTTT. Amino acids: CSVGQGAAQPQHF.